The clone carrying this TCR beta chain occurred once. Germline assignment: CDR1 MDHEN and CDR2 SYDVKM. This CDR3 region has 15 residues. V lost 6 bases and J lost 2, with 17 bases in between. RNA amounts of roughly 0.45 to 1 ug underwent reverse transcription with random hexamers. Each CDR3 protein is one row after TCRdb ran MiXCR on the immunoSEQ multiplex PCR reads. The table includes roughly 200,000 distinct CDR3 sequences, about 94% detected once. The data belong to a study of CD8 T cells in Susac syndrome. This chain links TRBV28 with TRBJ2-7; D is unresolved. Sample: CD4+ T cells from PBMCs. The clonotype comes from a human donor in good health. CDR3 coding DNA: TGTGCCAGCAGCCCCGACCTCAGAGTAACCTACGAGCAGTACTTC. Translated, it gives CASSPDLRVTYEQYF. Together with reference TRBV28 and TRBJ2-7, the CDR3 gives the full variable domain: DVKVTQSSRYLVKRTGEKVFLECVQDMDHENMFWYRQDPGLGLRLIYFSYDVKMKEKGDIPEGYSVSREKKERFSLILESASTNQTSMYLCASSPDLRVTYEQYFGPGTRLTVT.